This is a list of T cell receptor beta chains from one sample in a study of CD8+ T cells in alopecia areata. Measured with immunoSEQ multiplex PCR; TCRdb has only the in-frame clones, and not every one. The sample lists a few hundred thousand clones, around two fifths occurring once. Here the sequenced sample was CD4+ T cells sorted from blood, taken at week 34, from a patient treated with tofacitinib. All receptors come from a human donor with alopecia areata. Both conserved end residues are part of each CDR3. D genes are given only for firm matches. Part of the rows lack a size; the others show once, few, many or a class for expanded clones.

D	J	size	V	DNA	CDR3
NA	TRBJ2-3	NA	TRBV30	TGTGCCTGGAGGGTAGGGACAATACTCACAGATACGCAGTATTTT	CAWRVGTILTDTQYF
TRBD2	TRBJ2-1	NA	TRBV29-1	TGCAGCGCCGATAGCGGGAGGGGGTCTGACAATGAGCAGTTCTTC	CSADSGRGSDNEQFF
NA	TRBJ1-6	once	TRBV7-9	TGTGCCAGCAGCGGCTGGGACACATCCGGGGCACCCCTCCACTTT	CASSGWDTSGAPLHF
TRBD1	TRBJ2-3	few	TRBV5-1	TGCGCCAGCAGCTTGGAATGGACAGGGTCCACAGATACGCAGTATTTT	CASSLEWTGSTDTQYF
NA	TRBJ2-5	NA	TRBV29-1	TGCAGCGTTGAGAGTCAGCAAGAGACCCAGTACTTC	CSVESQQETQYF
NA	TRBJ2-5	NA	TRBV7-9	TGTGCCAGCAGCCCCCCTTGGGAAGGGGGGAAAGAGACCCAGTACTTC	CASSPPWEGGKETQYF
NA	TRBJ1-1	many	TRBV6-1	TGTGCCAGCAGTTCAGTTACAGGTGAAGCTTTCTTT	CASSSVTGEAFF
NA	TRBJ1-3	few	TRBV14	TGTGCCAGCAGCCTCTCTGGAAACACCATATATTTT	CASSLSGNTIYF
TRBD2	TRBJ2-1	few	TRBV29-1	TGCAGCGTTGCGAGACTAGCGGGGGGCAATGAGCAGTTCTTC	CSVARLAGGNEQFF
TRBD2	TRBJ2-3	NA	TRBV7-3	TGTGCCAGCAGCCTCCAGGGACTAAACACAGATACGCAGTATTTT	CASSLQGLNTDTQYF
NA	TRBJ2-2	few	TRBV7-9	TGTGCCAGCAGCGCGCTTGGGGGAGCCGGGGAGCTGTTTTTT	CASSALGGAGELFF
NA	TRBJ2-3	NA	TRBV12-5	TGTGCTAGTGGTATGGACCCGCTAGTAGATACGCAGTATTTT	CASGMDPLVDTQYF
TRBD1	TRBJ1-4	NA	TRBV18	TGTGCCAGCTCGGCGAGGACAGGGGGTGAAAAACTGTTTTTT	CASSARTGGEKLFF
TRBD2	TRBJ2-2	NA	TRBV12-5	TGTGCTAGTGGTTCCGACCGGCTACTAGCGGGCGGGGGCACCGGGGAGCTGTTTTTT	CASGSDRLLAGGGTGELFF
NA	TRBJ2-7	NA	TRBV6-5	TGTGCCAGCAGTGCTTTTTACGAGCAGTACTTC	CASSAFYEQYF
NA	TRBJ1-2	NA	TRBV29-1	TGCAGCGCTGGGGAAGGCTTTCGCTATGGCTACACCTTC	CSAGEGFRYGYTF
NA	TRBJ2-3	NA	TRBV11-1	TGTGCCAGCAGCTTATCTGTAGCAGATACGCAGTATTTT	CASSLSVADTQYF
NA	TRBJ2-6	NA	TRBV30	TGTGCCGGTATGGTTGGGGCCAACGTCCTGACTTTC	CAGMVGANVLTF
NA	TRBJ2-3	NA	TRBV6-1	TGTGCCAGCAGTGCCAGGGATCTAGATACGCAGTATTTT	CASSARDLDTQYF
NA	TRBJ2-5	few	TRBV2	TGTGCCAGCGCTACCCAAGAGACCCAGTACTTC	CASATQETQYF
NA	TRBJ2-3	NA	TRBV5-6	TGTGCCAGCAGCCTAGGACAGCGCACAGATACGCAGTATTTT	CASSLGQRTDTQYF
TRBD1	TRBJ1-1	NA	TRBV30	TGTGCCTGGAGCAACAGGGGATCGACTGAAGCTTTCTTT	CAWSNRGSTEAFF
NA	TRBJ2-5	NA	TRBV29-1	TGCAGCGTTGAAGCTACAGGATCCCTCGGAGAGACCCAGTACTTC	CSVEATGSLGETQYF
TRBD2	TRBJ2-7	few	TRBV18	TGTGCCAGCTCACCACCAGCGGGGGACTACGAGCAGTACTTC	CASSPPAGDYEQYF
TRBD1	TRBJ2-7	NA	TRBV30	TGTGCCTGGAGTGCCGGGACAGGGGCCTCGGTGCAGTACTTC	CAWSAGTGASVQYF